This T cell receptor beta chain was recovered during a study of circulating CD8 cells and anti-PD-1 response in melanoma. Looking at the study overall: Treatment was intravenous nivolumab at 3 mg/kg every 2 weeks.

Germline V lookup: CDR1 SGDLS, CDR2 YYNGEE. The V end lost 4 bases, the J end lost 9 bases, and 14 bases lay between the germline ends. The CDR3 has 13 residues. Notes on the study in general: DNEG was most diverse; TIGIT repertoires were least diverse. Subset repertoires were largely private at M1, with under 7% shared. Peptide assays on expanded sorted subsets replaced tumor-based reactivity testing.

Each library started from roughly 16 ng of total RNA using the QIAseq Immune Repertoire TCR panel. TCRdb re-called the reads through MiXCR, storing one row per CDR3 protein. The profile shows about 440 distinct CDR3 sequences, around an eighth of them singletons. Live CD3+CD8+TCRalphabeta+ cells were sorted into four subsets by PD-1 and/or TIGIT. For this clonotype: The antigen is not known. A much larger clone is a single base away; this may be a read error. Since no conserved phenylalanine or tryptophan closes the CDR3, a read error is the likely cause.

This sample comprised CD8+ T cells from PBMCs, obtained at baseline or after one month of anti-PD-1 therapy (not recorded which). The chain joins TRBV9 to TRBJ2-1; D could derive from TRBD1 or TRBD2 (5 bases each). This clonotype originated in a human donor with melanoma. The CDR3 DNA reads TGTGCCAGCAGCAGCGGCCCTCAGGGTGAGCAGTTCGTC. Encoded protein: CASSSGPQGEQFV.